This T cell receptor (beta chain) was identified in a study of cytomegalovirus exposure and HLA in healthy donors. Whole-study findings and limits: Within an earlier analysis, most TCR beta V segments proved productive either about 87% or about 30% of the time. Immune exposure was documented only through CMV serostatus. Most TCRs appeared rarely, but some public TCRs recurred in many donors.

The CDR3 spans 15 residues. The germline gives CDR1 SGHRS, CDR2 YFSETQ. V lost 1 base, J lost 4 bases, and 6 bases stayed unmatched. The PCR was carried out with 60 Vbeta primers and 13 Jbeta primers. The repertoire was sequenced with immunoSEQ multiplex PCR; TCRdb's copy has only in-frame clones and lacks some. The sample has around 200,000 clones, 75% to 90% seen once. Only one count was recorded for this clone. The antigen is undetermined. Sequenced sample: PBMCs. The clonotype originates from a boy younger than 18 in good health and CMV-seronegative. This chain uses TRBV5-1 with TRBJ1-1, with 8 bases identical to TRBD1. Here the CDR3 DNA reads TGCGCCAGCAGCTTGATGGAAACAGGGGGCACTGAAGCTTTCTTT. It encodes CASSLMETGGTEAFF.